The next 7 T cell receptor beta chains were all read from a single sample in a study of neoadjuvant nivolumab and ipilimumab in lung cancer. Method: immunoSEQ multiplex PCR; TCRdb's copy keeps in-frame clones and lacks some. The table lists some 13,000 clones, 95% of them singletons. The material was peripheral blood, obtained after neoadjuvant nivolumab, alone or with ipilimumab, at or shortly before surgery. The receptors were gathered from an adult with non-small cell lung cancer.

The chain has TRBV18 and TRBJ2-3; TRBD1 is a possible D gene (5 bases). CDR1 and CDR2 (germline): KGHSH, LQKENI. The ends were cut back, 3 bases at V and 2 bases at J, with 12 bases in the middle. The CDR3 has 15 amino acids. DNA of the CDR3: TGTGCCAGCTCACCTAACGGACACGACACAGATACGCAGTATTTT. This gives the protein CASSPNGHDTDTQYF.

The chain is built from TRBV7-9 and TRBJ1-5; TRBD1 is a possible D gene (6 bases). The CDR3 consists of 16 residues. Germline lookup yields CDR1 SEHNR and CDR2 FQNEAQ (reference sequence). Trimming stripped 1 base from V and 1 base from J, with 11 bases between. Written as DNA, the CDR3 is TGTGCCAGCAGCTTAGTCACAGGGACGAGCAATCAGCCCCAGCATTTT. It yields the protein CASSLVTGTSNQPQHF.

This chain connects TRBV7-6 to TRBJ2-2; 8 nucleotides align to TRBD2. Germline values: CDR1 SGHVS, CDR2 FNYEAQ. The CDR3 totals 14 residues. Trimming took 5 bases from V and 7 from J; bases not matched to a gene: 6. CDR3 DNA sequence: TGTGCCAGCAGCGTGAGCGGGAGAGGCGGGGAGCTGTTTTTT. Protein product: CASSVSGRGGELFF.

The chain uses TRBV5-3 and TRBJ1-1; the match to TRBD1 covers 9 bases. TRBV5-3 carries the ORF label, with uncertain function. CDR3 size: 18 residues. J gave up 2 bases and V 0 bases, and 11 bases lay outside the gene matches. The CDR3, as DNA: TGTGCCAGAAGCTTGGGCCCGGGACAGGGCACATTAAACACTGAAGCTTTCTTT. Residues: CARSLGPGQGTLNTEAFF.

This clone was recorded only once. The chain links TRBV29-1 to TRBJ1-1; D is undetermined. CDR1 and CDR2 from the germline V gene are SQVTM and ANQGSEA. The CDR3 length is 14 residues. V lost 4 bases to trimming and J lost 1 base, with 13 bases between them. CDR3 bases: TGCAGCGTTGGACGGGCCATCCGGAACACTGAAGCTTTCTTT. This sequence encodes CSVGRAIRNTEAFF.

The CDR3 spells CASSEVYGYTF. The CDR3 nucleotides are TGTGCCAGCAGTGAAGTATATGGCTACACCTTC. This rearrangement joins TRBV6-1 to TRBJ1-2; D gene uncertain. The CDR3 runs 11 residues. V was cut by 1 base and J by 5 bases, with 2 bases left in between. CDR1 and CDR2 (germline): MNHNS, SASEGT.

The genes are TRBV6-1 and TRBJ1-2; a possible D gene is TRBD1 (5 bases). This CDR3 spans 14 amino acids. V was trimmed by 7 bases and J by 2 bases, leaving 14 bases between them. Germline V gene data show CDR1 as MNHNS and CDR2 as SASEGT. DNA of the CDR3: TGTGCCAGCACAAGAGGCGCAGGGAACTATGGCTACACCTTC. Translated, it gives CASTRGAGNYGYTF.